This TCR beta chain was captured in a study of blood T cell repertoires in COVID-19 (dated by TCRdb to between 2020 and 2021). In the study overall: Collaborator samples came from the United States, Italy and Spain and covered acute and convalescent phases of COVID-19. The material from the prospective study consisted of cDNA or gDNA derived from T cells, B-cell-depleted T cells, or PBMCs. The dataset comprised deeply sampled blood TCRbeta repertoires from subjects exposed to, actively infected with, or recovered from COVID-19. The repertoires were released in a freely available public database intended as a resource for research on the immune response to SARS-CoV-2. Samples were obtained from the ongoing ImmuneRACE study (first 160 participants) and from 1,200 or so subjects provided by 6 global collaborators. Sample metadata almost always included a de-identified subject ID, COVID-19 status, age in years and sex. HLA class I and class II types, where available, came from metadata supplied by the sample provider rather than from assay-based typing. What the work shows at the level of the full study, not this receptor alone: Clinical and demographic metadata were provided uncurated, with the amount varying by source and participant.

TCRbeta CDR3 regions were amplified from genomic DNA using the immunoSEQ Assay, a bias-controlled multiplex PCR. In the authors' own workflow: Nucleated cell counts per sample were estimated from amplification of reference gene primers within the assay. To quantify the absolute abundance of each unique TCRbeta CDR3 rearrangement, sequence reads were collapsed and filtered. For each sample, productive Simpson clonality was calculated as the square root of Simpson's diversity index across productive rearrangements. This is the immuneACCESS table as TCRdb keeps it, with only in-frame sequences that have V and J called. A part of the clones is gone; compared with another copy, unresolved V genes explain less than half, and the rest is unexplained. V and J calls and clone size come straight from that table; D and trimming were deduced from the DNA. The sample contains 150,000 to 200,000 clones, 70% to 90% of them found a single time. The top ten hold about 11% of the sample.

Each collaborating institution followed its own protocols to collect whole blood in K2EDTA tubes. Collaborator samples were shipped for TCRbeta analysis as frozen whole blood, isolated PBMCs, or DNA extracted from either sample type. Reading from cysteine to phenylalanine, the CDR3 counts 13 amino acids. Kept here is only the CDR3 DNA, which spans 39 bases and is read in frame from base 1. Unmatched junction bases come to 4, with V trimmed by 3 bases and J by 6 bases. CDR1 and CDR2 are read off the germline V gene as ENHRY and SYGVKD. As for this clone: No antigen is known for it. No base qualities exist here, and no much larger clone lies one base off it.

This chain is built from TRBV10-3 and TRBJ1-1, with 7 bases in between that match TRBD1. The sequence came from a human donor in a cohort sampled during active COVID-19. Sequenced material: peripheral blood. At the DNA level, the sequence is TGTGCCATCAGTGACAGGGGGAGATCTGAAGCTTTCTTT. It is translated as CAISDRGRSEAFF.